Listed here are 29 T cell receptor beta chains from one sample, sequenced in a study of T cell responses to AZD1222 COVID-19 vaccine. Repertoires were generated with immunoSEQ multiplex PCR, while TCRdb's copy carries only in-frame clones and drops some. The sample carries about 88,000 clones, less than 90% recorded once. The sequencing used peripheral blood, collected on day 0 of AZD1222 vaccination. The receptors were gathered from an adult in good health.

The CDR3 nucleotides are TGTGCCAGCAACACACGGAAAGCTTTCTTT. Translation gives CASNTRKAFF. The chain is built from TRBV6-1 and TRBJ1-1; D is unclear. V dropped 7 bases and J dropped 9 bases, with 9 bases sitting between them. Per germline, CDR1 MNHNS and CDR2 SASEGT. The CDR3 is 10 amino acids.

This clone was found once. CDR3 in amino acids: CASSSGLGQFLDTQYF. The CDR3 DNA follows: TGTGCCAGCAGCTCGGGACTCGGGCAGTTTTTGGATACGCAGTATTTT. The rearrangement links TRBV3-1 (or the pseudogene TRBV3-2) to TRBJ2-3, with D tentatively TRBD2 (6 bases). This CDR3 comprises 16 residues. The V end was cut by 5 bases, the J end by 6 bases, with 21 bases between. CDR1 and CDR2 from the germline V gene are LGHDT and YNNKEL (reference sequence).

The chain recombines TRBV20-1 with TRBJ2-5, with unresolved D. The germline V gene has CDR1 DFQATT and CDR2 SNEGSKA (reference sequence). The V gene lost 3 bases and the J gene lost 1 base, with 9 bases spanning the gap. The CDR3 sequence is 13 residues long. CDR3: CSASVGSQETQYF. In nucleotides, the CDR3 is TGCAGTGCTAGTGTTGGGTCCCAAGAGACCCAGTACTTC.

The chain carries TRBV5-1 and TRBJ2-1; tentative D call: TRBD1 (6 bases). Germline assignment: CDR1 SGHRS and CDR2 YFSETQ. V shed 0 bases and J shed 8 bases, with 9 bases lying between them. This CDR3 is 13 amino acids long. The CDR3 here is CASSLAGVDEQFF. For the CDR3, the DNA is TGCGCCAGCAGCTTGGCAGGGGTAGATGAGCAGTTCTTC.

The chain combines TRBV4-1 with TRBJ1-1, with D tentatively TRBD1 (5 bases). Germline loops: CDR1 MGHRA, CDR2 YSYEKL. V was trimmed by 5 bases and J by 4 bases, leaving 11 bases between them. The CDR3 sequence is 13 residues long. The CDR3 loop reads CASSNSGSTEAFF. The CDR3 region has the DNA TGCGCCAGCAGCAACTCAGGGAGCACTGAAGCTTTCTTT.

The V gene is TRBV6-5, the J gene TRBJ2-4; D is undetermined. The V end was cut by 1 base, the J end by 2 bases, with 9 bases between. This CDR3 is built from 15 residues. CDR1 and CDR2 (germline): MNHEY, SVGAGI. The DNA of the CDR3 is TGTGCCAGCAGTTACTGGTCCGGTTCCAAAAACATTCAGTACTTC. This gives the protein CASSYWSGSKNIQYF.

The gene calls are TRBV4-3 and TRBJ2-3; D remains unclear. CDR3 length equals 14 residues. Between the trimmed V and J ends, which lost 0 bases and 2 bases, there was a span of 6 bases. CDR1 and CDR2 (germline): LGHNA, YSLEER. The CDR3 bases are TGCGCCAGCAGCCAAGACCAGTCCACAGATACGCAGTATTTT. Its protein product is CASSQDQSTDTQYF.

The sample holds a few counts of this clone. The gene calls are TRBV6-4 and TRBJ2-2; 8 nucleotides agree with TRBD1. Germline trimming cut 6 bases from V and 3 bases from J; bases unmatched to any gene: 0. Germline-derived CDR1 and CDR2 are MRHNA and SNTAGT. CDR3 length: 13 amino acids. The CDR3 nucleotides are TGTGCCAGCAGGACAGGGGACACCGGGGAGCTGTTTTTT. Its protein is CASRTGDTGELFF.

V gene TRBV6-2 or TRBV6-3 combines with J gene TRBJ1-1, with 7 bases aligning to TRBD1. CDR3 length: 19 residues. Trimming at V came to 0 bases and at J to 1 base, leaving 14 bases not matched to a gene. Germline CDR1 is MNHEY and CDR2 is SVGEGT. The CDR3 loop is CASSYSKGGAGSSNTEAFF. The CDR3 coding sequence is TGTGCCAGCAGTTACTCGAAAGGGGGCGCGGGGTCATCGAACACTGAAGCTTTCTTT.

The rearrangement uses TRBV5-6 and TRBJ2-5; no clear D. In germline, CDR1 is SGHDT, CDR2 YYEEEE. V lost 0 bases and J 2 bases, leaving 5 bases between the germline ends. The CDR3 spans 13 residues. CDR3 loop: CASSLGGQETQYF. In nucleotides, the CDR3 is TGTGCCAGCAGCTTGGGGGGTCAAGAGACCCAGTACTTC.

The CDR3 DNA reads as TGCGCCAGCAGCTTGGATGGACAGCCCGCCTATGGCTACACCTTC. This translates into CASSLDGQPAYGYTF. The V gene is TRBV5-1, the J gene TRBJ1-2; D is possibly TRBD1 (6 bases). Trimming removed 0 bases from V and 4 bases from J, with 13 bases in between. The CDR3 has 15 amino acids. From germline, CDR1 is SGHRS and CDR2 YFSETQ.

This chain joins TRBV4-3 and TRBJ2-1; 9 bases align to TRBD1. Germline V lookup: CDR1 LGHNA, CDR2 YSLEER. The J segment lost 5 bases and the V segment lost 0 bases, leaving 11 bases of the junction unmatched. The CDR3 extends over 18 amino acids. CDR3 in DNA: TGCGCCAGCAGCCAAGATCCTCCGGGACAGGGAGCCAACAATGAGCAGTTCTTC. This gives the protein CASSQDPPGQGANNEQFF.

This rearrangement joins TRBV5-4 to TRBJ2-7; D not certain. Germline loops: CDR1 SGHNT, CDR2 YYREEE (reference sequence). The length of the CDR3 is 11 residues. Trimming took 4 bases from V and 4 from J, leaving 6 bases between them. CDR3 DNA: TGTGCCAGCAGCGCCGGATACGAGCAGTACTTC. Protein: CASSAGYEQYF.

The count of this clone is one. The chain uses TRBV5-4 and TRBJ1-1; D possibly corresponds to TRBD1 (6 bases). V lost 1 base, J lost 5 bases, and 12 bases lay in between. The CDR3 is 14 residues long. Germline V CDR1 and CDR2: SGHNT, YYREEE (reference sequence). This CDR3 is CASSLYRDGTEAFF. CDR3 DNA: TGTGCCAGCAGCTTGTACAGGGATGGGACTGAAGCTTTCTTT.

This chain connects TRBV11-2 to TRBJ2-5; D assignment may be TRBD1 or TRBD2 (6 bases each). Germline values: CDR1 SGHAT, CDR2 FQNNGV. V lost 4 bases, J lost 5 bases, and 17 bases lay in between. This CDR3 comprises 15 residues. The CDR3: CASSWVTGAGETQYF. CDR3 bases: TGTGCCAGCAGCTGGGTGACGGGGGCGGGGGAGACCCAGTACTTC.

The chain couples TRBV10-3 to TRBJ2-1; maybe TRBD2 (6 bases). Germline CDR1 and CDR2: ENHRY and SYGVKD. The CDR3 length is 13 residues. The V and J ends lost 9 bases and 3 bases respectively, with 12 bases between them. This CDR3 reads CAIGTYNYNEQFF. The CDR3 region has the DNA TGTGCCATTGGGACTTACAACTACAATGAGCAGTTCTTC.

CDR3 protein: CASIRPGQGAFGYTF. As DNA, the CDR3 is TGTGCCAGCATTAGACCGGGACAGGGGGCGTTCGGCTACACCTTC. V and J are TRBV6-5 and TRBJ1-2; 12 bases line up with TRBD1. Germline lookup yields CDR1 MNHEY and CDR2 SVGAGI. The CDR3 has 15 amino acids. V dropped 7 bases and J dropped 8; count of bases not matched to a gene: 11.

The chain's CDR3 is CASSRGSMYEQYF. In DNA, the CDR3 is TGCGCCAGCAGCCGGGGTTCCATGTACGAGCAGTACTTC. The chain joins TRBV5-1 to TRBJ2-7; tentative D call: TRBD2 (5 bases). Trimming cost V 4 bases and J 4 bases, with 12 bases left between them. Germline-derived CDR1 and CDR2 are SGHRS and YFSETQ. The CDR3 loop spans 13 amino acids.

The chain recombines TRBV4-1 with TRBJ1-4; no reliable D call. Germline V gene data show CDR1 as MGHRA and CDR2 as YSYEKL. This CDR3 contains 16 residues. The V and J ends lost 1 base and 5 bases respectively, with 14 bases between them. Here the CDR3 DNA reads TGCGCCAGCAGCCAAGTAACGTTACAGAGAAATGAAAAACTGTTTTTT. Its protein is CASSQVTLQRNEKLFF.

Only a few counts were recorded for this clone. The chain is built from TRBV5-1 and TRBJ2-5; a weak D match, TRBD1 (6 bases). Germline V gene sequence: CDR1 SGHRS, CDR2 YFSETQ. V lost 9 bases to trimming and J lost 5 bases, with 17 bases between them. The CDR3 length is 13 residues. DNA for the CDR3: TGCGCCACCGCACAGGGAATCGGGGAGACCCAGTACTTC. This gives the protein CATAQGIGETQYF.

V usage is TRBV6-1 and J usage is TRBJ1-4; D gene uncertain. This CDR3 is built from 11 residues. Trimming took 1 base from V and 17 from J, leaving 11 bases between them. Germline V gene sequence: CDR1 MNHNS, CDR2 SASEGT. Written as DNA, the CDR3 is TGTGCCAGCAGTGAAGGGGCAGGTCCTTTTTTT. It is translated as CASSEGAGPFF.

The CDR3 reads CASSVTVGGAGNTIYF. The CDR3 DNA reads as TGTGCCAGCAGCGTCACCGTAGGAGGAGCTGGAAACACCATATATTTT. The chain has TRBV9 and TRBJ1-3, with D unclear. Germline CDR1 SGDLS, CDR2 YYNGEE. This CDR3 is built from 16 residues. Trimming removed 2 bases at V and 2 bases at J, with 14 bases between.

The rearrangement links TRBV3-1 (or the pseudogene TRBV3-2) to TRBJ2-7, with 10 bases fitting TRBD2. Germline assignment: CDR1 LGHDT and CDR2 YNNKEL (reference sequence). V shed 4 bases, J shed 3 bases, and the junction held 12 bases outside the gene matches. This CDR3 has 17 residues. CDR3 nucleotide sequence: TGTGCCAGCAGCCCCGGCGTGGCTAGCGGGGGTGACTACGAGCAGTACTTC. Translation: CASSPGVASGGDYEQYF.

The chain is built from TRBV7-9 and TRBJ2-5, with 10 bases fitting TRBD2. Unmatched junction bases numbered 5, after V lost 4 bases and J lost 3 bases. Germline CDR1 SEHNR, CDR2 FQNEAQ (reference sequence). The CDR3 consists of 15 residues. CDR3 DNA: TGTGCCAGCAGCTGGGGACTAGCGCGAGAAGAGACCCAGTACTTC. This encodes CASSWGLAREETQYF. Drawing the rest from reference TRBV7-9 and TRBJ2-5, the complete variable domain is DTGVSQNPRHKITKRGQNVTFRCDPISEHNRLYWYRQTLGQGPEFLTYFQNEAQLEKSRLLSDRFSAERPKGSFSTLEIQRTEQGDSAMYLCASSWGLAREETQYFGPGTRLLVL.

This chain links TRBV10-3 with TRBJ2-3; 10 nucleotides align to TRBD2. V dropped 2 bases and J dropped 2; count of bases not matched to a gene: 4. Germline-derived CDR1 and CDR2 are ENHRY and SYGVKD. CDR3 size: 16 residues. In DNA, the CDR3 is TGTGCCATCAGTGAGGCTAGCGGGGGTCTCACAGATACGCAGTATTTT. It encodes CAISEASGGLTDTQYF.

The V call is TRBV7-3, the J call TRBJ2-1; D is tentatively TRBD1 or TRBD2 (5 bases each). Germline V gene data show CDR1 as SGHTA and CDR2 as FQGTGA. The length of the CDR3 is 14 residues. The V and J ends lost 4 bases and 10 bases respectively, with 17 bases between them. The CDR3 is CASSYPGASGEQFF. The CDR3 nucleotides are TGTGCCAGCAGCTACCCCGGGGCTAGTGGGGAGCAGTTCTTC.

CDR3 protein: CASSPNQASTGELFF. CDR3 DNA: TGTGCCAGCAGCCCCAACCAGGCGAGCACCGGGGAGCTGTTTTTT. This chain connects TRBV7-3 to TRBJ2-2; D is unresolved. Germline V gene lookup returns CDR1 SGHTA and CDR2 FQGTGA. V was cut by 5 bases and J by 4 bases, with 14 bases left in between. CDR3 size: 15 residues.

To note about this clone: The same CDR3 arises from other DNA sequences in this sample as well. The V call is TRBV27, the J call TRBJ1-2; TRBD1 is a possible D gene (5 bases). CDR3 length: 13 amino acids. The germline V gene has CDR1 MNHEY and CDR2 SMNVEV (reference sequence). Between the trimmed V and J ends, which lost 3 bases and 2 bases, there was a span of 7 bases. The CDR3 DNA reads TGTGCCAGCAGTTTCCGGGGGAACTATGGCTACACCTTC. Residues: CASSFRGNYGYTF.

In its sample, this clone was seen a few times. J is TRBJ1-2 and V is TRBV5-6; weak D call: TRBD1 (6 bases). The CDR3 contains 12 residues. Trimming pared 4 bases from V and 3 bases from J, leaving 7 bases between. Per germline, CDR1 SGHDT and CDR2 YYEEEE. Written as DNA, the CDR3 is TGTGCCAGCAGCAACAGGGACTATGGCTACACCTTC. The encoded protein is CASSNRDYGYTF. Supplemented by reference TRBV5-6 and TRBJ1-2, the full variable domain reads DAGVTQSPTHLIKTRGQQVTLRCSPKSGHDTVSWYQQALGQGPQFIFQYYEEEERQRGNFPDRFSGHQFPNYSSELNVNALLLGDSALYLCASSNRDYGYTFGSGTRLTVV.